Listed below are T cell receptor beta chains from one sample, sequenced in a study of blood T cell repertoires in COVID-19. Profiled with immunoSEQ multiplex PCR; TCRdb holds only in-frame clones, not every one. Here the sample spans about 400,000 clones, over 85% being singletons. Sequenced: PBMCs or T cells enriched from blood (not recorded which). The receptors stem from a young woman who had recovered from COVID-19. CDR3s include the opening cysteine and the closing phenylalanine or tryptophan. D genes are given only for firm matches. Clone size is given for some rows only: seen once, a few or many times, or a class if the clone is expanded.

d_call clone_size j_call v_call cdr3_aa cdr3_nt
TRBD2 once TRBJ2-3 TRBV28 CASSLDGGVTDTQYF TGTGCCAGCAGTTTAGACGGGGGGGTCACAGATACGCAGTATTTT
NA NA TRBJ2-5 TRBV28 CASGRPSGKRVETQYF TGTGCCAGCGGTCGACCCTCGGGAAAAAGGGTAGAGACCCAGTACTTC
TRBD1 NA TRBJ1-2 TRBV19 CASLTGGSYVGYTF TGTGCCAGTTTGACAGGGGGATCCTATGTTGGCTACACCTTC
TRBD2 NA TRBJ2-1 TRBV24-1 CATRPTAGERNEQFF TGTGCCACCCGACCGACAGCGGGAGAGAGGAATGAGCAGTTCTTC
TRBD1 NA TRBJ1-2 TRBV7-8 CASSPKTGVTDGYTF TGTGCCAGCAGCCCCAAGACAGGGGTCACTGATGGCTACACCTTC
TRBD1 NA TRBJ2-3 TRBV18 CASSPRTGGTDTQYF TGTGCCAGCTCACCCCGGACAGGAGGAACAGATACGCAGTATTTT
TRBD2 NA TRBJ2-7 TRBV5-1 CASSLGLAGGPWEQYF TGCGCCAGCAGCTTGGGACTAGCGGGAGGGCCCTGGGAGCAGTACTTC
NA NA TRBJ2-1 TRBV5-1 CASSTGGVGSYNEQFF TGCGCCAGCAGCACCGGCGGGGTAGGCTCCTACAATGAGCAGTTCTTC
TRBD1 NA TRBJ2-7 TRBV6-5 CASIGTAPYEQYF TGTGCCAGCATAGGGACAGCCCCCTACGAGCAGTACTTC
TRBD2 NA TRBJ2-3 TRBV11-2 CASSPGLAVDTQYF TGTGCCAGCAGCCCCGGACTAGCGGTAGATACGCAGTATTTT
NA NA TRBJ1-6 TRBV30 CAWSFGVSPLHF TGTGCCTGGTCATTCGGGGTTTCACCCCTCCACTTT
TRBD2 NA TRBJ2-7 TRBV7-9 CASSLGLAGAYEQYF TGTGCCAGCAGCTTAGGACTAGCGGGAGCCTACGAGCAGTACTTC
NA NA TRBJ2-2 TRBV27 CASSPRVPNTGELFF TGTGCCAGCAGCCCCAGGGTCCCGAACACCGGGGAGCTGTTTTTT
TRBD1 NA TRBJ2-2 TRBV6-1 CASSVHSGTGGKNTGELFF TGTGCCAGCAGTGTCCACTCCGGGACAGGGGGGAAGAACACCGGGGAGCTGTTTTTT
TRBD1 NA TRBJ1-4 TRBV27 CASGPDRGTNEKLFF TGTGCCAGCGGGCCAGACAGGGGAACTAATGAAAAACTGTTTTTT
NA NA TRBJ1-3 TRBV6-5 CASSAGGLSGNTIYF TGTGCCAGCAGCGCCGGGGGACTCTCTGGAAACACCATATATTTT
NA NA TRBJ2-1 TRBV9 CASSISGASSYNEQFF TGTGCCAGCAGCATCAGCGGAGCGAGCTCCTACAATGAGCAGTTCTTC
TRBD2 NA TRBJ2-1 TRBV7-6 CASSLGLAGSSYNEQFF TGTGCCAGCAGCTTGGGGCTAGCGGGGAGCTCCTACAATGAGCAGTTCTTC
NA NA TRBJ1-1 TRBV7-2 CASSPKRNSNEAFF TGTGCCAGCAGCCCAAAGCGAAATTCTAATGAAGCTTTCTTT
NA few TRBJ1-5 TRBV10-2 CASSEVRVRQPQHF TGCGCCAGCAGTGAGGTCAGGGTACGTCAGCCCCAGCATTTT
NA NA TRBJ1-6 TRBV11-2 CASSFTDYNSPLHF TGTGCCAGCAGCTTTACTGATTATAATTCACCCCTCCACTTT
NA NA TRBJ2-1 TRBV6-2/TRBV6-3 CASSSTPNEQFF TGTGCCAGCAGTTCGACACCGAATGAGCAGTTCTTC
NA few TRBJ1-2 TRBV11-2 CASSDGGNYGYTF TGTGCCAGCAGCGACGGGGGGAACTATGGCTACACCTTC
TRBD1 NA TRBJ1-2 TRBV6-5 CASSRGGGDGYTF TGTGCCAGCAGTCGAGGGGGCGGGGATGGCTACACCTTC
NA NA TRBJ2-1 TRBV9 CASSIPGSPYNEQFF TGTGCCAGCAGCATTCCCGGTTCCCCCTACAATGAGCAGTTCTTC
NA NA TRBJ1-5 TRBV19 CASSIRGVDSNQPQHF TGTGCCAGTAGTATCCGGGGGGTGGATAGCAATCAGCCCCAGCATTTT
TRBD1 NA TRBJ1-1 TRBV5-1 CASRRGWTGEETEAFF TGCGCCAGCCGGCGGGGGTGGACAGGGGAGGAGACTGAAGCTTTCTTT
NA NA TRBJ2-3 TRBV28 CASNRGGDTQYF TGTGCCAGTAACAGGGGGGGAGATACGCAGTATTTT
NA once TRBJ2-7 TRBV10-3 CAISEGGIYEQYF TGTGCCATCAGTGAGGGCGGGATCTACGAGCAGTACTTC
TRBD1 NA TRBJ1-2 TRBV29-1 CSVTKDRVDGYTF TGCAGCGTAACCAAGGACAGGGTCGATGGCTACACCTTC
NA NA TRBJ2-1 TRBV7-3 CASSRMGASSSYNEQFF TGTGCCAGCAGCCGGATGGGGGCCTCAAGCTCCTACAATGAGCAGTTCTTC
TRBD1 NA TRBJ1-4 TRBV3-1/TRBV3-2 CASSQDGQGAYEKLFF TGTGCCAGCAGCCAAGATGGTCAGGGGGCTTATGAAAAACTGTTTTTT
TRBD1 once TRBJ1-2 TRBV9 CASGDRSNYGYTF TGTGCCAGCGGGGACAGGTCTAACTATGGCTACACCTTC
TRBD2 NA TRBJ2-1 TRBV6-2/TRBV6-3 CASSFGGVDEQFF TGTGCCAGCAGTTTCGGGGGGGTGGATGAGCAGTTCTTC
TRBD1 NA TRBJ2-7 TRBV5-6 CASSFRGTGVYEQYF TGTGCCAGCAGCTTTAGAGGGACAGGGGTCTACGAGCAGTACTTC
NA NA TRBJ1-6 TRBV6-5 CASSYVGGGSPLHF TGTGCCAGCAGTTACGTTGGGGGAGGGTCACCCCTCCACTTT
NA NA TRBJ2-2 TRBV11-2 CASSLQGRGDTGELFF TGTGCCAGCAGCTTACAGGGCAGGGGCGACACCGGGGAGCTGTTTTTT
TRBD2 NA TRBJ2-3 TRBV2 CASSHGRGDTDTQYF TGTGCCAGCAGTCACGGACGGGGGGACACAGATACGCAGTATTTT
TRBD1 once TRBJ2-7 TRBV6-5 CASSRTGGTYEQYF TGTGCCAGCAGTAGGACAGGGGGGACCTACGAGCAGTACTTC
NA NA TRBJ1-3 TRBV18 CASSPPLVASGNTIYF TGTGCCAGCTCACCACCGTTGGTAGCCTCTGGAAACACCATATATTTT
TRBD1 NA TRBJ1-2 TRBV6-5 CASSYRSRDSNYGYTF TGTGCCAGCAGTTACAGATCCCGGGACAGCAACTATGGCTACACCTTC
TRBD2 NA TRBJ2-2 TRBV5-1 CASSQGLAWTGELFF TGCGCCAGCAGCCAAGGACTAGCTTGGACCGGGGAGCTGTTTTTT
TRBD1 NA TRBJ1-6 TRBV5-1 CASSQGQGLSSPLHF TGCGCCAGCAGCCAGGGACAGGGACTATCATCACCCCTCCACTTT
NA NA TRBJ1-2 TRBV7-2 CASSFIPEANYGYTF TGTGCCAGCAGCTTTATTCCGGAGGCTAACTATGGCTACACCTTC
TRBD1 few TRBJ1-1 TRBV5-1 CASSLLGQGSTEAFF TGCGCCAGCAGCTTGCTAGGACAGGGGTCCACTGAAGCTTTCTTT
TRBD1 few TRBJ1-3 TRBV5-6 CASSRRGLGGNTIYF TGTGCCAGCAGCCGCAGGGGGCTCGGCGGAAACACCATATATTTT
TRBD1 NA TRBJ2-1 TRBV18 CASSPSRDRVNNEQFF TGTGCCAGCTCACCAAGCCGGGACAGGGTCAACAATGAGCAGTTCTTC
NA NA TRBJ1-5 TRBV7-9 CASSLGDSHNQPQHF TGTGCCAGCAGCTTAGGGGACTCCCACAATCAGCCCCAGCATTTT
NA NA TRBJ1-6 TRBV18 CASSTGRGLLGNSPLHF TGTGCCAGCTCAACCGGGCGAGGGTTATTGGGAAATTCACCCCTCCACTTT
NA NA TRBJ1-1 TRBV12-3/TRBV12-4 CASSLNREAFF TGTGCCAGCAGTTTGAACAGGGAAGCTTTCTTT
NA once TRBJ1-4 TRBV4-3 CASSQRSTGTNEKLFF TGCGCCAGCAGCCAAAGATCGACAGGTACTAATGAAAAACTGTTTTTT
TRBD1 NA TRBJ1-3 TRBV9 CASSATGGPGNTIYF TGTGCCAGCAGCGCAACAGGGGGCCCTGGAAACACCATATATTTT
NA NA TRBJ1-6 TRBV5-1 CASSMGWGDGNSPLHF TGCGCCAGCAGCATGGGATGGGGGGATGGTAATTCACCCCTCCACTTT
TRBD1 NA TRBJ2-2 TRBV29-1 CSVSGQPNTGELFF TGCAGCGTGTCGGGACAGCCGAACACCGGGGAGCTGTTTTTT
NA NA TRBJ1-4 TRBV19 CASSRDSWNEKLFF TGTGCCAGTAGTCGGGACTCTTGGAATGAAAAACTGTTTTTT
NA NA TRBJ2-2 TRBV3-1/TRBV3-2 CASSQDPAGDTGELFF TGTGCCAGCAGCCAAGATCCCGCGGGTGACACCGGGGAGCTGTTTTTT
NA NA TRBJ1-5 TRBV19 CASSTQGVSNQPQHF TGTGCCAGTAGTACCCAAGGGGTTAGCAATCAGCCCCAGCATTTT
TRBD2 NA TRBJ2-2 TRBV27 CASSPPGLAGVGTGELFF TGTGCCAGCAGTCCACCGGGACTAGCGGGAGTCGGCACCGGGGAGCTGTTTTTT
TRBD1 NA TRBJ1-6 TRBV30 CAWNARQGAHSPLHF TGTGCCTGGAATGCCCGACAGGGGGCTCATTCACCCCTCCACTTT